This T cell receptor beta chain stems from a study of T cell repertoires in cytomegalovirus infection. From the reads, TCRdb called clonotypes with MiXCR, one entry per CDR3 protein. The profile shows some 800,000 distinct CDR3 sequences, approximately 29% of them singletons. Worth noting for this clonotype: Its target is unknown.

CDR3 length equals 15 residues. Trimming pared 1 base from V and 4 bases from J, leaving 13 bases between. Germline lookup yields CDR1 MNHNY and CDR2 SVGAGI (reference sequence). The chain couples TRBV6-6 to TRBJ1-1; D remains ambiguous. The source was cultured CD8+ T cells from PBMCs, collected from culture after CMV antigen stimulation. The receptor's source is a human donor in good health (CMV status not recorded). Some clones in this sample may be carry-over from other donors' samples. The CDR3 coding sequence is TGTGCCAGCAGTTACTTGGACCTATGGGGCACTGAAGCTTTCTTT. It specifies CASSYLDLWGTEAFF.